These T cell receptor beta chains were read from a single sample in a study of cytomegalovirus exposure and HLA in healthy donors. Profiling relied on immunoSEQ multiplex PCR, and the TCRdb table lists in-frame clones only, not all of them. The sample lists 90,000 to 120,000 clones, around 80% occurring once. Sequencing was carried out using PBMCs. The source is a woman aged 18-29 years in good health and CMV-seropositive. CDR3s include the opening cysteine and the closing phenylalanine or tryptophan. D genes are given only for firm matches. Clone size is stated in some rows and not others, as once, few, many or a class when expanded.

TRBD1 | NA | TRBJ1-2 | TRBV18 | TGTGCCAGCTCAGACGGACAGGGAACATATGGCTACACCTTC | CASSDGQGTYGYTF
NA | NA | TRBJ2-7 | TRBV6-5 | TGTGCCAGCAGTTACTCGCAGGGCCTCTCCTACGAGCAGTACTTC | CASSYSQGLSYEQYF
TRBD2 | NA | TRBJ2-1 | TRBV28 | TGTGCCAGCAGTTTGGTAGCGGGAGTTTTCTACAATGAGCAGTTCTTC | CASSLVAGVFYNEQFF
TRBD1 | NA | TRBJ2-5 | TRBV6-5 | TGTGCCAGCACACGACAGGGGGCGCGGACCCAGTACTTC | CASTRQGARTQYF
NA | NA | TRBJ2-2 | TRBV7-3 | TGTGCCAGCAGCTTAACCCCTGGCGGTGGGAACACCGGGGAGCTGTTTTTT | CASSLTPGGGNTGELFF
TRBD2 | once | TRBJ2-1 | TRBV27 | TGTGCCAGCAGTTCGGGACTAGGACCTGAGCAGTTCTTC | CASSSGLGPEQFF
NA | NA | TRBJ2-7 | TRBV21-1 | TGTGCCAGCAGCATCCCGGGACAGGGAACAGCGGGAGCCTACGAGCAGTACTTC | CASSIPGQGTAGAYEQYF
NA | NA | TRBJ1-4 | TRBV10-3 | TGTGCCATCAGTGATCGGGGGGCAACTAATGAAAAACTGTTTTTT | CAISDRGATNEKLFF
NA | NA | TRBJ1-1 | TRBV6-1 | TGTGCCAGCAGTGAAGCTCACGGGGGGCCAAATTATATGAACACTGAAGCTTTCTTT | CASSEAHGGPNYMNTEAFF
TRBD2 | NA | TRBJ2-1 | TRBV5-4 | TGTGCCAGCAGCTTGGGCGGGAGGCGCGCGAGCTCCTACAATGAGCAGTTCTTC | CASSLGGRRASSYNEQFF
NA | NA | TRBJ2-5 | TRBV7-3 | TGTGCCAGCAGCGCAACCCCGGGAGAGACCCAGTACTTC | CASSATPGETQYF
NA | NA | TRBJ2-4 | TRBV11-2 | TGTGCCAGCAGCTTAGATTTGGTCGCGGACATTCAGTACTTC | CASSLDLVADIQYF
NA | NA | TRBJ2-7 | TRBV4-1 | TGCGCCAGCAGCCAAGATCCGGGACATGTTTACGAGCAGTACTTC | CASSQDPGHVYEQYF
TRBD2 | NA | TRBJ2-7 | TRBV7-8 | TGTGCCAGCAGCCCCCTGCTAGCGGGAGGCACCTACGAGCAGTACTTC | CASSPLLAGGTYEQYF
NA | NA | TRBJ2-7 | TRBV30 | TGTGCCCTTACTAGTTACTACGAGCAGTACTTC | CALTSYYEQYF
NA | few | TRBJ2-2 | TRBV5-6 | TGTGCCAGCAGCCGGACAGAGAACACCGGGGAGCTGTTTTTT | CASSRTENTGELFF